This record looks at one T cell receptor beta chain sequence and its context. The data belong to a study of blood T cell repertoires in COVID-19. Study-level background: T cells, B-cell-depleted T cells, or PBMCs supplied cDNA or gDNA.

In the authors' workflow: Reference gene primer amplification yielded estimated nucleated cell counts. Assay: immunoSEQ multiplex PCR; the TCRdb copy retains only in-frame clones and omits some. Clone size and V and J calls were adopted from that table, with D and trimming inferred from the DNA. The table lists fewer than 500,000 clones, 70% to 85% of them singletons. This TCR was recovered from a human donor with acute or convalescent COVID-19. The donor label of this sample is uncertain. Sequenced material: peripheral blood.

As DNA, the CDR3 is TGTGCCAGTAGTTCCAATTCCGGGGGAAACTATGGCTACACCTTC. Translation gives CASSSNSGGNYGYTF. The rearrangement uses TRBV19 and TRBJ1-2; maybe TRBD1 (5 bases). The CDR3 is 15 residues long. The germline CDR1 and CDR2 sequences are LNHDA and SQIVND (reference sequence). V dropped 5 bases and J dropped 2 bases, with 15 bases sitting between them.